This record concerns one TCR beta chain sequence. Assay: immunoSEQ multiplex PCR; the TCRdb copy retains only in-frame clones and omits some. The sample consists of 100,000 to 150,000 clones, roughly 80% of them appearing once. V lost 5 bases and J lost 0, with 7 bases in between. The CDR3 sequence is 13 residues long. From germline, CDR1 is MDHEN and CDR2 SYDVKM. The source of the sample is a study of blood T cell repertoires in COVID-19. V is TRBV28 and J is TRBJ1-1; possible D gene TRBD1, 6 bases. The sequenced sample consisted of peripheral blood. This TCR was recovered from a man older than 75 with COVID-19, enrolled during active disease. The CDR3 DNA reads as TGTGCCAGCAGTCAGGGGATGAACACTGAAGCTTTCTTT. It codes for CASSQGMNTEAFF.